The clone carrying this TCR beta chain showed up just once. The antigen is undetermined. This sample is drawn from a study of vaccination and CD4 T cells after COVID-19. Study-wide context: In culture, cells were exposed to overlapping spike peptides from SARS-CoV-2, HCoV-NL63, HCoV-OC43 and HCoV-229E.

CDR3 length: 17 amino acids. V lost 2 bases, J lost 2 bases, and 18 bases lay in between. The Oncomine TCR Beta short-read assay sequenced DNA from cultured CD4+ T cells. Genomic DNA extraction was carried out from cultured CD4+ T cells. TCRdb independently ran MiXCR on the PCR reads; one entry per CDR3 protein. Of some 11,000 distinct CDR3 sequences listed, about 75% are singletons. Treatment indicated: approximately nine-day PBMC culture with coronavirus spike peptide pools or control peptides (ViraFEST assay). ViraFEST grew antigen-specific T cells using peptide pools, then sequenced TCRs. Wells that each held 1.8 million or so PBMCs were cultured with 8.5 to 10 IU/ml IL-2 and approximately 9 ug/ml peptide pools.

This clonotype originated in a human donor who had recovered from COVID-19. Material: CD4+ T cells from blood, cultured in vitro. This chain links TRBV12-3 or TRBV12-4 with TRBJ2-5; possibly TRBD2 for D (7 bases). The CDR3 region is CASSLPLGGGGQETQYF. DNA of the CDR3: TGTGCCAGCAGTTTACCCCTCGGAGGGGGGGGTCAAGAGACCCAGTACTTC.